These 10 T cell receptor beta chains were sequenced from one sample in a study of blood T cell repertoires in COVID-19. This table comes from immunoSEQ multiplex PCR, and its TCRdb copy is limited to in-frame clones, with some not included. The repertoire consists of 350,000 to 550,000 clones, with about 85% occurring once and the leading ten covering roughly 1.9%. Sample: PBMCs or T cells enriched from blood (not recorded which). The receptors originated from a woman aged 18 to 35 with acute COVID-19.

The chain links TRBV2 to TRBJ1-5, with no clear D. Per the germline V gene, CDR1 is SNHLY and CDR2 is FYNNEI. The CDR3 extends over 14 amino acids. Trimming took off 4 bases at V and 8 bases at J, with 15 bases between the two ends. DNA for the CDR3: TGTGCCAGCAGTGTTGAGACCTGGGCTAAGCCCCAGCATTTT. Translating it yields CASSVETWAKPQHF. The full variable domain, its missing parts supplied by reference TRBV2 and TRBJ1-5, is EPEVTQTPSHQVTQMGQEVILRCVPISNHLYFYWYRQILGQKVEFLVSFYNNEISEKSEIFDDQFSVERPDGSNFTLKIRSTKLEDSAMYFCASSVETWAKPQHFGDGTRLSIL.

The V gene is TRBV3-1 (or the pseudogene TRBV3-2), the J gene TRBJ2-1; D is unresolved. V lost 4 bases, J lost 6 bases, and 10 bases lay in between. The CDR3 is made up of 13 amino acids. Per germline, CDR1 LGHDT and CDR2 YNNKEL (reference sequence). CDR3 coding DNA: TGTGCCAGCAGCCTTAGAGCTAGCAATGAGCAGTTCTTC. This codes for CASSLRASNEQFF.

This clone showed up just once. This chain joins TRBV3-1 (or the pseudogene TRBV3-2) and TRBJ1-6; D may be TRBD1 (5 bases). Germline V lookup: CDR1 LGHDT, CDR2 YNNKEL (reference sequence). V lost 9 bases and J lost 10, with 19 bases in between. The CDR3 sequence is 14 residues long. The CDR3 protein is CARQFDSFLSPLHF. The CDR3 DNA reads as TGTGCCAGACAATTTGACAGTTTTTTGTCACCCCTCCACTTT.

The chain combines TRBV3-1 (or the pseudogene TRBV3-2) with TRBJ2-1; D not certain. Deletions cut 1 base from V and 10 bases from J, with 8 bases between. The CDR3 has 12 amino acids. The germline V gene has CDR1 LGHDT and CDR2 YNNKEL (reference sequence). This CDR3 is CASSQGGVEQFF. CDR3 DNA: TGTGCCAGCAGCCAAGGCGGAGTCGAGCAGTTCTTC.

The CDR3 here is CASSYGTSPQDGYTF. In DNA, the CDR3 is TGTGCCAGCAGTTACGGGACAAGTCCTCAAGATGGCTACACCTTC. The rearrangement joins TRBV6-2 or TRBV6-3 to TRBJ1-2, with D perhaps matching TRBD1 (6 bases). Trimming pared 2 bases from V and 6 bases from J, leaving 16 bases between. This CDR3 has 15 amino acids. CDR1 and CDR2 from the germline V gene are MNHEY and SVGEGT.

This chain connects TRBV6-5 to TRBJ1-5; D remains unclear. This CDR3 is 13 amino acids long. Looked up from germline, CDR1 is MNHEY and CDR2 is SVGAGI. V dropped 4 bases and J dropped 4 bases, with 8 bases sitting between them. DNA of the CDR3: TGTGCCAGCAGTTCGGACTGGAATCAGCCCCAGCATTTT. Its protein product is CASSSDWNQPQHF.

V and J are TRBV11-2 and TRBJ2-7; TRBD2 aligns across 9 bases. Germline CDR1 is SGHAT and CDR2 is FQNNGV. CDR3 length: 14 residues. V gave up 3 bases and J gave up 1 base; unmatched junction bases: 1. This chain's CDR3 is CASSFSGGSYEQYF. The CDR3 DNA is TGTGCCAGCAGCTTTAGCGGGGGTTCCTACGAGCAGTACTTC.

A single count supports this clone. The chain employs TRBV27 and TRBJ1-2; a possible D gene is TRBD1 (5 bases). The CDR3 totals 13 residues. Germline V gives CDR1 MNHEY, CDR2 SMNVEV (reference sequence). The V end was cut by 3 bases, the J end by 4 bases, with 9 bases between. The CDR3 nucleotides are TGTGCCAGCAGTTTCGACAGCTCCTATGGCTACACCTTC. Translating it yields CASSFDSSYGYTF.

The rearrangement uses TRBV7-8 and TRBJ2-3; TRBD2 matches 7 bases. Germline V gene lookup returns CDR1 SGHVS and CDR2 FQNEAQ. The CDR3 contains 15 residues. V gave up 3 bases and J gave up 4 bases; unmatched junction bases: 7. The CDR3 coding sequence is TGTGCCAGCAGCTTGGGCGGGAGTGGCGCAGATACGCAGTATTTT. Protein product: CASSLGGSGADTQYF.

The V call is TRBV11-2, the J call TRBJ2-7; no firm D call. Per germline, CDR1 SGHAT and CDR2 FQNNGV. V was pared by 5 bases and J by 0 bases, with 5 bases between. There are 12 residues in the CDR3. The CDR3 coding sequence is TGTGCCAGCAGCCAGAACTCCTACGAGCAGTACTTC. It is translated as CASSQNSYEQYF.